This TCR beta chain appears in the sequencing data of a study of T cells in Graves' hyperthyroidism and ophthalmopathy. Study-level points and caveats: Appearing also in blood were most of the thyroid clonotypes expanded above 0.001.

Diagnostic decisions used clinical symptoms, serum thyroxine and TRAb, thyroid ultrasound and orbital computed tomography. PBMCs came from 9 to 10 ml fresh peripheral blood. Amplified regions were TCR beta CDR3 sequences from RNA transcripts. First-round RT-PCR of the TCR CDR3 relied on the HTBI primer set. TCRdb reanalysed the multiplex PCR reads using MiXCR and keeps one entry per CDR3 protein. The table has about 560,000 distinct CDR3 sequences, 16% seen once; the top ten hold under 20%. This CDR3 comprises 15 residues. Trimming removed 2 bases at V and 6 bases at J, with 16 bases between. Germline V gives CDR1 SNHLY, CDR2 FYNNEI. This clonotype was detected many times. Its antigen is not known.

The sample comprised blood. The rearrangement joins TRBV2 to TRBJ1-2, with D possibly being TRBD1 (6 bases). The receptor comes from a woman between 18 and 30 years old with Graves' hyperthyroidism. CDR3 sequence reads: CASSETPDPGDGYTF. DNA for the CDR3: TGTGCCAGCAGTGAAACACCAGACCCAGGGGATGGCTACACCTTC.